The next 30 T cell receptor beta chains were all read from a single sample in a study of blood T cells in healthy people across ages. Together with a sample-barcoded 5' primer, a J-beta primer mix was included in a second PCR lasting roughly 7 to 11 cycles. TCRdb analysed the 5' RACE reads with MiXCR anew, one entry per CDR3 protein. This sample carries about 1.5 million distinct CDR3 sequences, about 45% of them seen once, and the ten largest clones take under 5%. The sequenced sample was blood. The receptors here all came from a woman younger than 35 in good health.

The chain carries TRBV7-2 and TRBJ2-3; TRBD2 matches 7 bases. The junction had 10 bases not matched to a gene; V was cut back by 5 bases and J by 2 bases. This CDR3 is built from 16 residues. Germline-derived CDR1 and CDR2 are SGHTA and FQGNSA. The CDR3: CASSLGPGGNTDTQYF. The CDR3 DNA is TGTGCCAGCAGCCTCGGACCCGGGGGGAACACAGATACGCAGTATTTT.

The rearrangement links TRBV7-2 to TRBJ1-5; D is unclear. V lost 2 bases, J lost 0 bases, and 14 bases lay in between. CDR1 SGHTA and CDR2 FQGNSA come from the germline V gene. CDR3 size: 17 residues. Here the CDR3 DNA reads TGTGCCAGCAGCTTATCTCTCATTGGGTATAGCAATCAGCCCCAGCATTTT. Encoded protein: CASSLSLIGYSNQPQHF.

This chain connects TRBV9 to TRBJ2-2; TRBD2 might be the D (5 bases). CDR1 and CDR2 (germline): SGDLS, YYNGEE. CDR3 length equals 15 residues. V gave up 4 bases and J gave up 7 bases, with 17 bases separating them. CDR3 sequence (DNA): TGTGCCAGCAGCCTCAGGCCGGGGTTGATCGGGGAGCTGTTTTTT. Translation: CASSLRPGLIGELFF.

This chain links TRBV7-8 with TRBJ1-1; D gene ambiguous. V lost 6 bases and J lost 0, with 14 bases in between. This CDR3 has 15 residues. CDR1 is SGHVS and CDR2 is FQNEAQ in the germline V gene. Here the CDR3 reads CASRPPNLLNTEAFF. CDR3 coding DNA: TGTGCCAGCAGGCCCCCTAACCTTTTGAACACTGAAGCTTTCTTT.

This clonotype was seen more than once but under ten times. The chain uses TRBV9 and TRBJ1-4; D is ambiguous. Trimming removed 6 bases from V and 3 bases from J, with 12 bases in between. The CDR3 contains 14 residues. Germline V gives CDR1 SGDLS, CDR2 YYNGEE. As DNA, the CDR3 is TGTGCCAGCACTAAAACCGGATCTAATGAAAAACTGTTTTTT. This codes for CASTKTGSNEKLFF.

This clonotype was seen a handful of times. V is TRBV7-2 and J is TRBJ1-2; a weak D match, TRBD1 (5 bases). The CDR3 covers 14 residues. Germline lookup yields CDR1 SGHTA and CDR2 FQGNSA. The V end was cut by 1 base, the J end by 8 bases, with 14 bases between. CDR3 sequence reads: CASSLGGHRAGYTF. CDR3 sequence (DNA): TGTGCCAGCAGCTTAGGGGGCCACCGTGCGGGCTACACCTTC. The whole variable domain, filled in from reference TRBV7-2 and TRBJ1-2, reads GAGVSQSPSNKVTEKGKDVELRCDPISGHTALYWYRQSLGQGLEFLIYFQGNSAPDKSGLPSDRFSAERTGGSVSTLTIQRTQQEDSAVYLCASSLGGHRAGYTFGSGTRLTVV.

The chain links TRBV5-6 to TRBJ2-1; 10 bases fit TRBD2. There are 15 residues in the CDR3. The V gene's germline CDR1 is SGHDT and CDR2 YYEEEE. V lost 4 bases and J lost 7; bases outside the gene matches: 8. The CDR3 is CASSGTLAGPNEQFF. DNA for the CDR3: TGTGCCAGCAGCGGAACACTAGCGGGGCCTAATGAGCAGTTCTTC. The full variable domain, completed using reference TRBV5-6 and TRBJ2-1, is DAGVTQSPTHLIKTRGQQVTLRCSPKSGHDTVSWYQQALGQGPQFIFQYYEEEERQRGNFPDRFSGHQFPNYSSELNVNALLLGDSALYLCASSGTLAGPNEQFFGPGTRLTVL.

The chain is built from TRBV7-2 and TRBJ2-3, with a weak D call TRBD2 (5 bases). The J call may be incorrect, as the DNA end agrees better with TRBJ2-5. The germline gives CDR1 SGHTA, CDR2 FQGNSA. This CDR3 comprises 12 residues. The CDR3: CASSSQGGTQYF. For the CDR3, the DNA is TGTGCCAGCAGTTCCCAAGGAGGGACCCAGTACTTC.

The chain carries TRBV4-1 and TRBJ2-7, with 7 bases identical to TRBD2. The CDR3 has 17 amino acids. V gave up 0 bases and J gave up 1 base; unmatched junction bases: 9. Germline V gene data show CDR1 as MGHRA and CDR2 as YSYEKL. CDR3 in amino acids: CASSQESRGGPSYEQYF. CDR3 bases: TGCGCCAGCAGCCAAGAATCCCGCGGGGGACCTTCCTACGAGCAGTACTTC.

The rearrangement joins TRBV3-1 to TRBJ1-5; tentatively, D is TRBD1 (6 bases). V lost 4 bases and J lost 4, with 17 bases in between. In germline, CDR1 is LGHDT, CDR2 YNNKEL (reference sequence). The CDR3 length is 16 residues. CDR3 DNA sequence: TGTGCCAGCAGCCGAGAGGGGGGCCTTGGAAATCAGCCCCAGCATTTT. Its protein product is CASSREGGLGNQPQHF. Looking up the rest from reference TRBV3-1 and TRBJ1-5 gives the full variable domain: DTAVSQTPKYLVTQMGNDKSIKCEQNLGHDTMYWYKQDSKKFLKIMFSYNNKELIINETVPNRFSPKSPDKAHLNLHINSLELGDSAVYFCASSREGGLGNQPQHFGDGTRLSIL.

The chain combines TRBV29-1 with TRBJ2-7, with a weak D call TRBD2 (6 bases). V lost 7 bases to trimming and J lost 3 bases, with 16 bases between them. This CDR3 is built from 13 residues. The germline gives CDR1 SQVTM, CDR2 ANQGSEA. This chain's CDR3 is CSAKTGRDYEQYF. The CDR3 DNA follows: TGCAGCGCCAAGACGGGGCGGGACTACGAGCAGTACTTC.

The chain is built from TRBV3-1 and TRBJ2-3; D is uncertain. Germline CDR1 and CDR2: LGHDT and YNNKEL (reference sequence). This CDR3 has 13 residues. Trimming cost V 0 bases and J 8 bases, with 9 bases left between them. The CDR3 sequence: CASSQDRFGTQYF. DNA for the CDR3: TGTGCCAGCAGCCAAGATCGGTTCGGTACGCAGTATTTT.

This clonotype appeared a few times. V gene TRBV2 combines with J gene TRBJ2-3, with D hard to call. This CDR3 comprises 14 residues. The germline V gene has CDR1 SNHLY and CDR2 FYNNEI. The ends were cut back, 6 bases at V and 4 bases at J, with 14 bases in the middle. The CDR3 here is CASSRPERADTQYF. In nucleotides, the CDR3 is TGTGCCAGCAGCCGGCCGGAAAGAGCAGATACGCAGTATTTT.

In this sample, this clonotype turned up a few times. This chain joins TRBV7-6 and TRBJ2-5; either TRBD1 or TRBD2 may supply D (5 bases each). The germline V gene has CDR1 SGHVS and CDR2 FNYEAQ. The ends were cut back, 5 bases at V and 2 bases at J, with 12 bases in the middle. CDR3 length equals 14 residues. The CDR3 here is CASSRLQVQETQYF. Here the CDR3 DNA reads TGTGCCAGCAGCAGACTACAGGTTCAAGAGACCCAGTACTTC. The full variable domain, with the rest looked up from reference TRBV7-6 and TRBJ2-5, is GAGVSQSPRYKVTKRGQDVALRCDPISGHVSLYWYRQALGQGPEFLTYFNYEAQQDKSGLPNDRFSAERPEGSISTLTIQRTEQRDSAMYRCASSRLQVQETQYFGPGTRLLVL.

The chain carries TRBV29-1 and TRBJ2-2, with no clear D. Germline-derived CDR1 and CDR2 are SQVTM and ANQGSEA. The germline V and J ends were trimmed by 1 base and 7 bases, with 10 bases remaining between them. This CDR3 spans 13 amino acids. The CDR3: CSVEGRFVGELFF. As DNA, the CDR3 is TGCAGCGTTGAAGGCCGATTCGTCGGGGAGCTGTTTTTT.

A single count supports this clonotype. The V call is TRBV29-1, the J call TRBJ2-2; D not certain. The germline V gene has CDR1 SQVTM and CDR2 ANQGSEA. The CDR3 is 14 residues long. V lost 4 bases and J 3 bases, leaving 12 bases between the germline ends. The DNA for the CDR3 is TGCAGCGTTGTGCGAGGTTTTGACACCGGGGAGCTGTTTTTT. Translated: CSVVRGFDTGELFF.

V gene TRBV7-9 combines with J gene TRBJ2-4, with D perhaps matching TRBD1 (5 bases). Trimming took 1 base from V and 0 from J, leaving 13 bases between them. The length of the CDR3 is 17 residues. Germline lookup yields CDR1 SEHNR and CDR2 FQNEAQ (reference sequence). The CDR3 region is CASSLGGGQVAKNIQYF. CDR3 DNA: TGTGCCAGCAGCTTAGGGGGTGGACAAGTAGCCAAAAACATTCAGTACTTC.

The gene calls are TRBV7-2 and TRBJ1-4, with a weak D call TRBD1 (6 bases). V was cut by 4 bases and J by 6 bases, with 24 bases left in between. The CDR3 covers 18 residues. CDR1 and CDR2 from the germline V gene are SGHTA and FQGNSA. The CDR3 region is CASSSTYVTQGRDEKLFF. The DNA of the CDR3 is TGTGCCAGCAGCTCCACTTACGTCACACAGGGTCGGGATGAAAAACTGTTTTTT.

V usage is TRBV7-8 and J usage is TRBJ1-6, with D possibly matching TRBD1 (6 bases). Trimming left V 1 base short and J 3 bases short, with 10 bases between. Germline lookup yields CDR1 SGHVS and CDR2 FQNEAQ. The CDR3 has 16 amino acids. The CDR3 loop reads CASSLGGHLYNSPLHF. The CDR3 DNA reads TGTGCCAGCAGCTTAGGGGGACACCTCTATAATTCACCCCTCCACTTT.

In this sample, this clonotype turned up a few times. V gene TRBV7-9 combines with J gene TRBJ2-5, with D maybe TRBD2 (6 bases). This CDR3 comprises 14 residues. Germline CDR1 reads SEHNR; CDR2 reads FQNEAQ (reference sequence). Trimming pared 1 base from V and 5 bases from J, leaving 11 bases between. CDR3 in amino acids: CASSLEASAETQYF. As DNA, the CDR3 is TGTGCCAGCAGCTTAGAGGCTAGCGCGGAGACCCAGTACTTC.

This clonotype was counted only a few times. The chain recombines TRBV12-3 or TRBV12-4 with TRBJ1-2; D unresolved. CDR3 length: 15 amino acids. Between the trimmed V and J ends, which lost 0 bases and 6 bases, there was a span of 14 bases. The CDR3 is CASSLALAKRDGYTF. The CDR3 nucleotides read TGTGCCAGCAGTTTAGCGCTCGCCAAAAGGGATGGCTACACCTTC.

Of note for this clonotype: A junction end diverges from the germline sequence, so it may reflect a read error. The chain employs TRBV3-1 and TRBJ2-6; the D gene is possibly TRBD1 (5 bases). Germline values: CDR1 LGHDT, CDR2 YNNKEL (reference sequence). This CDR3 is built from 14 residues. CDR3 residues: CASRPISGANVPTF. CDR3 nucleotides: TGTGCCAGCAGGCCAATTTCTGGGGCCAACGTCCCGACTTTC.

This chain's CDR3 is CASSKGVTGSISGNTIYF. Here the CDR3 DNA reads TGCGCCAGCAGCAAAGGGGTTACAGGGTCCATCTCTGGAAACACCATATATTTT. The genes are TRBV4-3 and TRBJ1-3; weak D call: TRBD1 (6 bases). The CDR3 extends over 18 amino acids. Between the trimmed V and J ends, which lost 5 bases and 0 bases, there was a span of 20 bases. Germline CDR1 and CDR2: LGHNA and YSLEER.

This clonotype was detected a few times. V gene TRBV6-2 or TRBV6-3 combines with J gene TRBJ2-3, with D tentatively TRBD1 (5 bases). V lost 6 bases and J 4 bases, leaving 11 bases between the germline ends. The CDR3 runs to 13 residues. In germline, CDR1 is MNHEY, CDR2 SVGEGT. CDR3 sequence reads: CASRTLGADTQYF. CDR3 DNA sequence: TGTGCCAGCAGAACCCTAGGGGCAGATACGCAGTATTTT.

The gene calls are TRBV29-1 and TRBJ1-2; D is unresolved. Trimming left V 3 bases short and J 0 bases short, with 8 bases between. The germline CDR1 and CDR2 sequences are SQVTM and ANQGSEA. The CDR3 is made up of 13 amino acids. CDR3 bases: TGCAGCGTTGATCTCGGAACTAACTATGGCTACACCTTC. Amino acids: CSVDLGTNYGYTF.

V is TRBV4-1 and J is TRBJ1-2; D not resolved. The CDR3 length is 13 residues. V lost 4 bases to trimming and J lost 6 bases, with 12 bases between them. Germline V lookup: CDR1 MGHRA, CDR2 YSYEKL. As DNA, the CDR3 is TGCGCCAGCAGCCCTTATGCCAGTCATGGCTACACCTTC. Its translation is CASSPYASHGYTF.

This clonotype came up a few times. The chain couples TRBV12-3 or TRBV12-4 to TRBJ2-1; D is possibly TRBD2 (6 bases). Trimming left V 11 bases short and J 1 base short, with 15 bases between. The CDR3 is made up of 14 amino acids. CDR3 amino acids: CAEGRERSYNEQFF. CDR3 DNA: TGTGCCGAAGGTCGGGAGAGGTCCTACAATGAGCAGTTCTTC.

This sequence joins TRBV27 and TRBJ1-5, with a possible D match to TRBD1 (6 bases). Germline-derived CDR1 and CDR2 are MNHEY and SMNVEV (reference sequence). The CDR3 is 18 amino acids. Trimming cost V 1 base and J 0 bases, with 16 bases left between them. CDR3 protein: CASSLFAGVGYSNQPQHF. As DNA, the CDR3 is TGTGCCAGCAGTTTATTTGCAGGGGTGGGGTATAGCAATCAGCCCCAGCATTTT.

This clonotype came up once. This chain connects TRBV6-5 to TRBJ2-7; D gene ambiguous. The CDR3 length is 13 residues. V gave up 5 bases and J gave up 5 bases, with 13 bases separating them. Germline V gives CDR1 MNHEY, CDR2 SVGAGI. This CDR3 reads CASSGPNSHEQYF. CDR3 DNA: TGTGCCAGCAGTGGGCCTAACAGCCACGAGCAGTACTTC.

The chain combines TRBV12-3 or TRBV12-4 with TRBJ2-5; 8 positions match TRBD1. Trimming took 4 bases from V and 5 from J; bases not matched to a gene: 6. The CDR3 contains 14 residues. CDR3 region: CASSSTRGHETQYF. In DNA, the CDR3 is TGTGCCAGCAGTTCAACCAGGGGGCACGAGACCCAGTACTTC.